What follows are 13 T cell receptor beta chains derived from one specimen sequenced in a study of blood T cell repertoires in COVID-19. Here immunoSEQ multiplex PCR was the method, and the copy in TCRdb shows in-frame clones only, minus some. The sample contains about 150,000 clones, approximately 80% of which appear only once. Sequencing was carried out using peripheral blood. The receptors originated from a woman aged 60-70 years with COVID-19, enrolled during active disease.

This chain links TRBV6-4 with TRBJ1-2, with a tentative D call TRBD1 (5 bases). V was clipped by 0 bases and J by 8 bases, with 13 bases between them. CDR1 and CDR2 from the germline V gene are MRHNA and SNTAGT. The CDR3 sequence is 14 residues long. In DNA form, the CDR3 reads TGTGCCAGCAGTGACTCAGCGGCCGGGGGAGGCTACACCTTC. Encoded protein: CASSDSAAGGGYTF.

The chain employs TRBV5-4 and TRBJ2-5; 7 bases fit TRBD1. The V and J ends lost 1 base and 5 bases, in that order; junction bases with no gene match: 2. CDR1 is SGHNT, CDR2 YYREEE, per germline (reference sequence). The CDR3 contains 13 residues. CDR3 DNA sequence: TGTGCCAGCAGCTTGACAGGGGCCGAGACCCAGTACTTC. It yields the protein CASSLTGAETQYF.

V gene TRBV4-2 combines with J gene TRBJ1-5; D gene ambiguous. The ends were cut back, 0 bases at V and 1 base at J, with 10 bases in the middle. CDR1 and CDR2 from the germline V gene are LGHNA and YNFKEQ. The CDR3 spans 16 residues. DNA for the CDR3: TGTGCCAGCAGCCAAGATATGGCCCGAAGCAATCAGCCCCAGCATTTT. This codes for CASSQDMARSNQPQHF.

The chain carries TRBV5-6 and TRBJ1-2; D unclear. The CDR3 spans 12 residues. Germline values: CDR1 SGHDT, CDR2 YYEEEE. V lost 0 bases, J lost 4 bases, and 4 bases lay in between. In DNA, the CDR3 is TGTGCCAGCAGCTTGGCCAGCTATGGCTACACCTTC. Its translation is CASSLASYGYTF.

The chain couples TRBV7-9 to TRBJ2-2, with D perhaps TRBD2 (6 bases). The germline V gene encodes CDR1 SEHNR and CDR2 FQNEAQ (reference sequence). Trimming left V 5 bases short and J 6 bases short, with 19 bases between. The CDR3 has 16 amino acids. CDR3 residues: CASSEPGLLVSGELFF. CDR3 bases: TGTGCCAGCAGCGAACCGGGACTTCTGGTCTCCGGGGAGCTGTTTTTT.

V gene TRBV7-6 combines with J gene TRBJ1-1; 10 bases are shared with TRBD1. V lost 0 bases, J lost 6 bases, and 4 bases stayed unmatched. The CDR3 spans 15 residues. The V gene's germline CDR1 is SGHVS and CDR2 FNYEAQ. The CDR3 is CASSLADRGGSEAFF. The DNA of the CDR3 is TGTGCCAGCAGCTTAGCGGACAGGGGGGGCTCTGAAGCTTTCTTT.

This clone was seen just once. The V and J genes are TRBV5-6 and TRBJ1-4; D remains ambiguous. Germline V gene lookup returns CDR1 SGHDT and CDR2 YYEEEE. Trimming took off 4 bases at V and 0 bases at J, with 10 bases between the two ends. This CDR3 comprises 15 residues. CDR3 sequence (DNA): TGTGCCAGCAGCGAGGGTAGAGCAACTAATGAAAAACTGTTTTTT. It encodes CASSEGRATNEKLFF.

The genes are TRBV25-1 and TRBJ1-2; D not resolved. This CDR3 has 14 residues. CDR1 is MGHDK, CDR2 SYGVNS, per germline. The ends were cut back, 4 bases at V and 0 bases at J, with 9 bases in the middle. The CDR3, as DNA: TGTGCCAGCAGTGTACCCGGGGCTAACTATGGCTACACCTTC. Residues: CASSVPGANYGYTF.

The rearrangement joins TRBV6-1 to TRBJ1-5; D gene ambiguous. The germline gives CDR1 MNHNS, CDR2 SASEGT. The CDR3 runs to 14 residues. V was cut by 3 bases and J by 5 bases, with 11 bases left in between. The CDR3 spells CASSDSRVDQPQHF. The CDR3 nucleotides are TGTGCCAGCAGTGATTCGAGGGTAGATCAGCCCCAGCATTTT.

V is TRBV18 and J is TRBJ1-5, with 9 positions matching TRBD1. Germline values: CDR1 KGHSH, CDR2 LQKENI. J was trimmed by 6 bases and V by 3 bases; bases with no gene match: 6. The CDR3 runs 15 residues. CDR3 in amino acids: CASSPGQGRGQPQHF. CDR3 nucleotides: TGTGCCAGCTCACCGGGACAGGGAAGGGGTCAGCCCCAGCATTTT.

The chain links TRBV11-2 to TRBJ2-7; 7 nucleotides match TRBD2. V was clipped by 0 bases and J by 3 bases; unmatched bases: 14. Looked up from germline, CDR1 is SGHAT and CDR2 is FQNNGV. CDR3 length: 18 residues. The DNA for the CDR3 is TGTGCCAGCAGCTTAGATCGCACCTGGGGCGGGAGTGTCTACGAGCAGTACTTC. Translating gives CASSLDRTWGGSVYEQYF.

This clone was found once. This chain connects TRBV24-1 to TRBJ1-2; a possible D gene is TRBD1 (5 bases). The CDR3 is 15 amino acids. The germline V gene encodes CDR1 KGHDR and CDR2 SFDVKD. Trimming left V 0 bases short and J 6 bases short, with 13 bases between. The CDR3 reads CATSDLGGDLDGYTF. The CDR3 nucleotides read TGTGCCACCAGTGATTTGGGCGGGGACCTTGATGGCTACACCTTC.

This clone was observed a single time. CDR3: CASSQGGQGNYGYTF. For the CDR3, the DNA is TGTGCCAGCAGCCAAGGGGGACAGGGGAATTATGGCTACACCTTC. The chain joins TRBV14 to TRBJ1-2; 10 nucleotides agree with TRBD1. The CDR3 is 15 residues long. V lost 1 base and J lost 5; bases outside the gene matches: 4. Per germline, CDR1 SGHDN and CDR2 FVKESK.